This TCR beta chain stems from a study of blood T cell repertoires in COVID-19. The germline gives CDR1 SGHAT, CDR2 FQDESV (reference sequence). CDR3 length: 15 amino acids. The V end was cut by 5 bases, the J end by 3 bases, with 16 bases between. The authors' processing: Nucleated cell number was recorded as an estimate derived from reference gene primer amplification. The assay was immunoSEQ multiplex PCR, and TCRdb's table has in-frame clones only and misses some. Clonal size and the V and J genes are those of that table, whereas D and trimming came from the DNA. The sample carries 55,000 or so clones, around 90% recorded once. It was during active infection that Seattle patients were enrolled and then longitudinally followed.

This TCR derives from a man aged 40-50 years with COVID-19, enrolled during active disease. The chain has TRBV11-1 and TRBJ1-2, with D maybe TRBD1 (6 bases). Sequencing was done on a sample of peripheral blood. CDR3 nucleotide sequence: TGTGCCAGCAGCCGCGATAAGGACAGATACTATGGCTACACCTTC. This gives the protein CASSRDKDRYYGYTF.